This entry features one T cell receptor (beta chain) sequence. Its matching antigen is unknown. The length of the CDR3 is 13 residues. V lost 8 bases and J 7 bases, leaving 17 bases between the germline ends. Germline loops: CDR1 LNHNV, CDR2 YYDKDF (reference sequence). This specimen comes from a study of identifying expanded T cells in peripheral blood. Study outcomes and limitations: About 1.3 clones differed between technical replicates, versus around 15 and 19 over time. Clone count variance between roughly two-week samples rose with total template count.

Collection occurred without any documented infections or immune events in donors. TCRdb keeps only in-frame clones here, not all; method: immunoSEQ multiplex PCR. This repertoire shows about 89,000 clones, 86% found once; its top ten account for roughly 5.9%. The sample consisted of blood. The receptor's source is a person aged 18 to 75 in good health. The rearrangement uses TRBV15 and TRBJ1-1; possible D gene TRBD1, 6 bases. The CDR3 DNA reads TGTGCCACCGGAGTACACAGGGAAATTGAAGCTTTCTTT. It specifies CATGVHREIEAFF.